These T cell receptor beta chains were read from a single sample in a study of T cell changes during pregnancy in multiple sclerosis. The method was immunoSEQ multiplex PCR; TCRdb's version includes in-frame clones alone and lacks a portion of them. The table has over 70,000 clones, approximately 89% seen once; the top ten hold under 2%. The material sequenced was peripheral blood, taken in the first trimester of pregnancy. These receptors were collected from a female donor in good health, enrolled as a control in a pregnancy study. The CDR3 runs from the conserved cysteine through the conserved F or W. D genes are given only for firm matches. A clone size is listed for some rows: how often the clone was seen (once, few, many), or a class if it is expanded.

J gene: TRBJ1-5
D gene: .
V gene: TRBV4-3
clone size: .
CDR3 protein: CASSQELLDQPQHF
CDR3 DNA: TGCGCCAGCAGCCAAGAGCTGCTAGATCAGCCCCAGCATTTT

J gene: TRBJ2-2
D gene: TRBD2
V gene: TRBV13
clone size: .
CDR3 protein: CASSRRGGTGELFF
CDR3 DNA: TGTGCCAGCAGCCGGCGGGGGGGCACCGGGGAGCTGTTTTTT

J gene: TRBJ2-1
D gene: .
V gene: TRBV15
clone size: .
CDR3 protein: CATSRAKTVGYNEQFF
CDR3 DNA: TGTGCCACCAGCAGAGCAAAGACAGTTGGTTACAATGAGCAGTTCTTC

J gene: TRBJ1-1
D gene: TRBD1
V gene: TRBV28
clone size: .
CDR3 protein: CASSLGDRGGAFF
CDR3 DNA: TGTGCCAGCAGTTTAGGGGACAGGGGGGGGGCTTTCTTT

J gene: TRBJ2-1
D gene: .
V gene: TRBV7-9
clone size: .
CDR3 protein: CASSYGGVSGDEQFF
CDR3 DNA: TGTGCCAGCAGCTACGGGGGAGTTTCGGGGGATGAGCAGTTCTTC

J gene: TRBJ2-5
D gene: .
V gene: TRBV2
clone size: .
CDR3 protein: CASSLPGRGETQYF
CDR3 DNA: TGTGCCAGCAGCCTACCAGGGCGGGGAGAGACCCAGTACTTC

J gene: TRBJ1-2
D gene: .
V gene: TRBV18
clone size: few
CDR3 protein: CASSPQGLRGYTF
CDR3 DNA: TGTGCCAGCTCACCACAGGGGTTGCGTGGCTACACCTTC

J gene: TRBJ1-2
D gene: .
V gene: TRBV5-1
clone size: .
CDR3 protein: CASTLSGGVDYGYTF
CDR3 DNA: TGCGCCAGCACCCTGAGCGGGGGTGTGGACTATGGCTACACCTTC

J gene: TRBJ2-5
D gene: TRBD2
V gene: TRBV27
clone size: .
CDR3 protein: CASRPATGTSGGARRETQYF
CDR3 DNA: TGTGCCAGCAGGCCTGCTACCGGGACTAGCGGGGGGGCGCGCCGGGAGACCCAGTACTTC

J gene: TRBJ2-7
D gene: TRBD2
V gene: TRBV9
clone size: .
CDR3 protein: CASSVGGGAESYEQYF
CDR3 DNA: TGTGCCAGCAGCGTAGGCGGGGGGGCCGAGTCCTACGAGCAGTACTTC

J gene: TRBJ2-2
D gene: TRBD2
V gene: TRBV5-1
clone size: .
CDR3 protein: CATTYLAGSAGELFF
CDR3 DNA: TGCGCCACCACCTATCTAGCGGGGAGCGCCGGGGAGCTGTTTTTT

J gene: TRBJ1-2
D gene: .
V gene: TRBV5-1
clone size: .
CDR3 protein: CASSLQTAVSFSGYTF
CDR3 DNA: TGCGCCAGCAGCTTGCAGACAGCCGTTTCCTTTAGTGGCTACACCTTC

J gene: TRBJ1-2
D gene: .
V gene: TRBV11-2
clone size: .
CDR3 protein: CASSSGQFYGYTF
CDR3 DNA: TGTGCCAGCAGCTCTGGACAGTTCTATGGCTACACCTTC

J gene: TRBJ2-1
D gene: TRBD1
V gene: TRBV9
clone size: .
CDR3 protein: CASSVVSHRGNEQFF
CDR3 DNA: TGTGCCAGCAGCGTAGTTAGTCACAGGGGCAATGAGCAGTTCTTC

J gene: TRBJ2-1
D gene: TRBD2
V gene: TRBV5-5
clone size: once
CDR3 protein: CASSSSGVSYNEQFF
CDR3 DNA: TGTGCCAGCAGCTCCAGCGGGGTCTCCTACAATGAGCAGTTCTTC

J gene: TRBJ1-2
D gene: .
V gene: TRBV7-3
clone size: .
CDR3 protein: CASSSPGGYGYTF
CDR3 DNA: TGTGCCAGCAGCTCCCCCGGCGGATATGGCTACACCTTC

J gene: TRBJ1-2
D gene: .
V gene: TRBV20-1
clone size: .
CDR3 protein: CSARKGYGYTF
CDR3 DNA: TGCAGTGCTAGGAAGGGGTATGGCTACACCTTC

J gene: TRBJ1-3
D gene: .
V gene: TRBV5-6
clone size: .
CDR3 protein: CASSLLGLLYGNGNTIYF
CDR3 DNA: TGTGCCAGCAGCTTGTTAGGACTCCTATACGGCAACGGAAACACCATATATTTT

J gene: TRBJ2-7
D gene: .
V gene: TRBV20-1
clone size: .
CDR3 protein: CSAILTYEQYF
CDR3 DNA: TGCAGTGCTATCCTAACTTACGAGCAGTACTTC

J gene: TRBJ1-2
D gene: TRBD1
V gene: TRBV28
clone size: .
CDR3 protein: CASRRQGYGYTF
CDR3 DNA: TGTGCCAGCAGGCGACAGGGTTATGGCTACACCTTC

J gene: TRBJ2-7
D gene: .
V gene: TRBV29-1
clone size: .
CDR3 protein: CSVGLNAPYEQYF
CDR3 DNA: TGCAGCGTTGGACTCAACGCCCCCTACGAGCAGTACTTC

J gene: TRBJ2-3
D gene: .
V gene: TRBV10-3
clone size: once
CDR3 protein: CAIQKGGGSTDTQYF
CDR3 DNA: TGTGCCATCCAGAAGGGCGGCGGGAGCACAGATACGCAGTATTTT